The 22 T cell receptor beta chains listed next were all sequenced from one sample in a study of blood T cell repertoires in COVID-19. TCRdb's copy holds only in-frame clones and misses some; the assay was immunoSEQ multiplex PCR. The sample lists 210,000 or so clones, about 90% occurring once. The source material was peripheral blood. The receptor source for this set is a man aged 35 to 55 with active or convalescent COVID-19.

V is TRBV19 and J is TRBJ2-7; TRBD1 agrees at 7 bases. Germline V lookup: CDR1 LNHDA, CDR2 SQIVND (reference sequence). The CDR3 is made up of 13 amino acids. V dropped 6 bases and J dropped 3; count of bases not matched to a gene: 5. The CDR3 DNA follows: TGTGCCAGTAGCTGGGGACAGAGCTACGAGCAGTACTTC. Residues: CASSWGQSYEQYF.

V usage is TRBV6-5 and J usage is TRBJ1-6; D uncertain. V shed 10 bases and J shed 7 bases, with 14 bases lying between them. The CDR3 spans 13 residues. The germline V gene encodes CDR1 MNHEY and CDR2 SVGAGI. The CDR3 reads CAIQDGGNSPLHF. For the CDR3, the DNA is TGTGCCATTCAGGACGGAGGAAATTCACCCCTCCACTTT.

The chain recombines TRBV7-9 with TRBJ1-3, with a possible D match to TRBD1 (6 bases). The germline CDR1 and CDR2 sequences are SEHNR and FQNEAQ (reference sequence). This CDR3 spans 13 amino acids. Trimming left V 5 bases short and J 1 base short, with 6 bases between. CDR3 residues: CASSTGSGNTIYF. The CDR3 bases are TGTGCCAGCAGCACAGGGTCTGGAAACACCATATATTTT.

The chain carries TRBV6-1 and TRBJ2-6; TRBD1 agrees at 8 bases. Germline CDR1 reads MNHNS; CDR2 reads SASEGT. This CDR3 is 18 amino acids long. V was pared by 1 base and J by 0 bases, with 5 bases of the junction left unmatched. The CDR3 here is CASSEGGTGLSGANVLTF. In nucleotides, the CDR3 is TGTGCCAGCAGTGAAGGTGGGACAGGACTCTCTGGGGCCAACGTCCTGACTTTC.

CDR3 sequence reads: CASSRDRVNEQYF. Here the CDR3 DNA reads TGTGCCAGCAGCCGGGACAGGGTCAACGAGCAGTACTTC. The rearrangement joins TRBV7-2 to TRBJ2-7, with 9 bases lining up with TRBD1. J was trimmed by 5 bases and V by 5 bases; bases with no gene match: 4. The CDR3 covers 13 residues. CDR1 is SGHTA and CDR2 is FQGNSA in the germline V gene.

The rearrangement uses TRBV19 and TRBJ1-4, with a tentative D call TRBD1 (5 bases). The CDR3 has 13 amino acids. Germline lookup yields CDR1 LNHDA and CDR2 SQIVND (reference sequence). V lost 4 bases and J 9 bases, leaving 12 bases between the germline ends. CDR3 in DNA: TGTGCCAGTAGTACAGGGTGGGGTCAAAAACTGTTTTTT. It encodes CASSTGWGQKLFF.

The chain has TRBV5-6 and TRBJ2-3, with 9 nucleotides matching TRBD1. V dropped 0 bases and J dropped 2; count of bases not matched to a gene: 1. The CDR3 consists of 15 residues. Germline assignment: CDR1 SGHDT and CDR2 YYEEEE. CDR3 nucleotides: TGTGCCAGCAGCTTGGGGACAGGGGACACAGATACGCAGTATTTT. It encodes CASSLGTGDTDTQYF.

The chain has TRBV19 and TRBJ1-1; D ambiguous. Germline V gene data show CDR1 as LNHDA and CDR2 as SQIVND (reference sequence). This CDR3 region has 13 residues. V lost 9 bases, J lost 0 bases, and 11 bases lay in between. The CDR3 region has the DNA TGTGCCAGCGCCCTACGTCTGAACACTGAAGCTTTCTTT. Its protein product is CASALRLNTEAFF.

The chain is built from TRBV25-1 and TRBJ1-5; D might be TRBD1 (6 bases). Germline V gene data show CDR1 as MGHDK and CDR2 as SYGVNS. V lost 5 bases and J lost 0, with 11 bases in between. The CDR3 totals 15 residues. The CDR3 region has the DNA TGTGCCAGCAGTCCTCGACAGGCTAGCAATCAGCCCCAGCATTTT. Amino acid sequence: CASSPRQASNQPQHF.

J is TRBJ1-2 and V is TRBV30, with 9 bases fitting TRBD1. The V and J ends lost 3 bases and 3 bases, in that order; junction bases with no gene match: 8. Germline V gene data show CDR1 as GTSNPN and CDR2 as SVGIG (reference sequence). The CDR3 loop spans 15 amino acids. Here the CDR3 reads CAWRGTGRLYYGYTF. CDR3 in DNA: TGTGCCTGGAGGGGGACAGGGAGGTTATACTATGGCTACACCTTC.

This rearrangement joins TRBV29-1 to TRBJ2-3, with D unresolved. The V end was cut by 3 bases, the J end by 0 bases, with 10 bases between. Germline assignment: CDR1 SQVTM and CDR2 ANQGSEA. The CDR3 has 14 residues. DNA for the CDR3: TGCAGCGTTGAGTTTGCCACAAGCACAGATACGCAGTATTTT. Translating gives CSVEFATSTDTQYF.

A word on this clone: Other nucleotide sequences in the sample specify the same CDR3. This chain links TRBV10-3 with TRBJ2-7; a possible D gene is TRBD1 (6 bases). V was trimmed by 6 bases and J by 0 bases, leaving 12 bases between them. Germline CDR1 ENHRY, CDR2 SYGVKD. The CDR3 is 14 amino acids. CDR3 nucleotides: TGTGCCATCAGCGACTCCAGGGGCTCCTACGAGCAGTACTTC. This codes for CAISDSRGSYEQYF.

CDR3 region: CAWSGMGDNLRGYTF. The CDR3 nucleotides read TGTGCCTGGAGTGGAATGGGGGACAACCTACGTGGCTACACCTTC. The chain has TRBV30 and TRBJ1-2, with D maybe TRBD1 (6 bases). Germline values: CDR1 GTSNPN, CDR2 SVGIG (reference sequence). CDR3 size: 15 residues. The germline V and J ends were trimmed by 1 base and 7 bases, with 19 bases remaining between them.

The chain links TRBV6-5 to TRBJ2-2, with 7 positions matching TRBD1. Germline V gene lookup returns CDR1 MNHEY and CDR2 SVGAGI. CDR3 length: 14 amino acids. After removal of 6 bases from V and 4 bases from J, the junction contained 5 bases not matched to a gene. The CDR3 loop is CASSRQGSTGELFF. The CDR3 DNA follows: TGTGCCAGCAGCCGACAGGGATCCACCGGGGAGCTGTTTTTT.

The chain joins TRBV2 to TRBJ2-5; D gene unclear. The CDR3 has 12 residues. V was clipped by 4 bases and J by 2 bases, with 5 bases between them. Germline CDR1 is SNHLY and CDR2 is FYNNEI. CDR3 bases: TGTGCCAGCAGTGCCCAACAAGAGACCCAGTACTTC. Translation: CASSAQQETQYF.

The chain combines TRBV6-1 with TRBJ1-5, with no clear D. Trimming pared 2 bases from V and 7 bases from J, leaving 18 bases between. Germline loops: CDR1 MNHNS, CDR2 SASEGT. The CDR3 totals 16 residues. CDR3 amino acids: CASSETIIRNGQPQHF. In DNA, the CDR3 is TGTGCCAGCAGTGAAACCATAATCAGAAACGGGCAGCCCCAGCATTTT.

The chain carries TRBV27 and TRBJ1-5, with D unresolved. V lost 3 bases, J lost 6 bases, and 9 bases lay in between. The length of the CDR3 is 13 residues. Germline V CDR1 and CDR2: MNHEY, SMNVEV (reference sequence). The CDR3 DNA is TGTGCCAGCAGTTTTCGGGATGGTCAGCCCCAGCATTTT. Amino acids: CASSFRDGQPQHF.

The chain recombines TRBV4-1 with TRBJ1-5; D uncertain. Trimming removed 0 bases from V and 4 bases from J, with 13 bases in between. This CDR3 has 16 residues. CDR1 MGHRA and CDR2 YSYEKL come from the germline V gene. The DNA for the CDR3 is TGCGCCAGCAGCCAAGATTCGGGGATGAGGAATCAGCCCCAGCATTTT. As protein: CASSQDSGMRNQPQHF.

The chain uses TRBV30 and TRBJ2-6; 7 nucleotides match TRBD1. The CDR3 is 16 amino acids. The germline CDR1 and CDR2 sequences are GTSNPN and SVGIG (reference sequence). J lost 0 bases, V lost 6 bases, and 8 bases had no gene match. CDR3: CACPRDRSSGANVLTF. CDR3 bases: TGTGCCTGCCCCCGGGACAGAAGCTCTGGGGCCAACGTCCTGACTTTC.

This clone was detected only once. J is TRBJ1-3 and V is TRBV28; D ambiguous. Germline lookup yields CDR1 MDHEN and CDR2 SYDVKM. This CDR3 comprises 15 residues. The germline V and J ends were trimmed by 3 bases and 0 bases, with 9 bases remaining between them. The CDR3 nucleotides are TGTGCCAGCAGTTTCCAACAAAACTCTGGAAACACCATATATTTT. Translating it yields CASSFQQNSGNTIYF.

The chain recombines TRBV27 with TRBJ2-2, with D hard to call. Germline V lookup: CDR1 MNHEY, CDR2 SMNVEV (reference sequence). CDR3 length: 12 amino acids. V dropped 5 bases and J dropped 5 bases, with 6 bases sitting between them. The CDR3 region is CASSLGTGELFF. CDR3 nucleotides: TGTGCCAGCAGTCTCGGGACCGGGGAGCTGTTTTTT.

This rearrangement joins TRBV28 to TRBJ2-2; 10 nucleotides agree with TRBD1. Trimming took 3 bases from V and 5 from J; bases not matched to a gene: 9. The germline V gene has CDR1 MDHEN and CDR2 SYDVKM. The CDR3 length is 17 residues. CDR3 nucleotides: TGTGCCAGCAGTTTCCGCCGACAGGGGGCAGGGACCGGGGAGCTGTTTTTT. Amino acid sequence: CASSFRRQGAGTGELFF.